Sequencing of this T cell receptor (beta chain) was carried out in a study of blood T cell repertoires in COVID-19. Study-wide context: The analysed material was cDNA or gDNA that came from T cells, B-cell-depleted T cells, or PBMCs.

The V segment lost 5 bases and the J segment 6 bases; nucleotides outside the gene matches: 10. The CDR3 extends over 14 amino acids. Germline values: CDR1 MNHEY, CDR2 SMNVEV (reference sequence). Using immunoSEQ multiplex PCR, the repertoire was profiled, and TCRdb retains in-frame clones only, with some absent. Among some 160,000 clones listed, approximately 85% were seen once. Sequencing input: peripheral blood. The genes are TRBV27 and TRBJ2-7; 7 nucleotides align to TRBD2. The TCR sequence derives from an elderly woman with COVID-19, enrolled during active disease. In DNA, the CDR3 is TGTGCCAGCAGTCGCGCGGGAGCCTTCTCCGAGCAGTACTTC. It codes for CASSRAGAFSEQYF.